The 20 T cell receptor beta chains given below trace back to one sample, sequenced in a study of molecular identifiers for immune sequencing clone quantification (dated 2018 in TCRdb). The method was PCR. The instrument given in TCRdb is Illumina HiSeq 4000. TCRdb trimmed public reads at Q25 via fastp, called clones via MiXCR and kept in-frame beta chains. A single entry per CDR3 protein holds the most common genes and DNA from its merged rows. The table for this sample lists about 640,000 distinct CDR3 sequences; 20% of them were counted only once. The leading ten clones occupy 0.75% to 0.95% of the sample. The sequencing sample was made of naive CD8+ T cells from blood, with Jurkat cell RNA spiked in. The cell subset or site label for this specimen denotes: FACS-sorted CD8+CD4-CCR7+CD45RA+ naive T cells. Receptors were obtained from a human donor in good health. Some libraries in this study had Jurkat cell RNA spiked in.

The V gene is TRBV20-1, the J gene TRBJ2-3; D might be TRBD2 (5 bases). The CDR3 is 14 residues long. Trimming left V 6 bases short and J 0 bases short, with 13 bases between. The germline CDR1 and CDR2 sequences are DFQATT and SNEGSKA (reference sequence). Here the CDR3 reads CSALDSSSTDTQYF. The CDR3 DNA reads as TGCAGTGCCCTGGACTCATCTAGCACAGATACGCAGTATTTT.

This clonotype appeared many times. The chain combines TRBV5-1 with TRBJ2-5; D is perhaps TRBD2 (5 bases). Germline V CDR1 and CDR2: SGHRS, YFSETQ. This CDR3 contains 18 residues. Trimming took off 0 bases at V and 5 bases at J, with 23 bases between the two ends. In DNA form, the CDR3 reads TGCGCCAGCAGCTTGGGGGTCGTCTTCTCATCACTAGGGGAGACCCAGTACTTC. It codes for CASSLGVVFSSLGETQYF.

This clonotype has ten or more counts. The rearrangement joins TRBV13 to TRBJ1-5; the D gene is possibly TRBD1 (6 bases). Germline CDR1 and CDR2: PRHDT and FYEKMQ (reference sequence). Trimming pared 2 bases from V and 0 bases from J, leaving 8 bases between. This CDR3 spans 15 amino acids. The CDR3 DNA reads as TGTGCCAGCAGCTTAAAGGGGGTTAGCAATCAGCCCCAGCATTTT. This translates into CASSLKGVSNQPQHF.

The rearrangement uses TRBV29-1 and TRBJ2-7, with D possibly matching TRBD1 (6 bases). The CDR3 spans 12 residues. V gave up 4 bases and J gave up 3 bases, with 10 bases separating them. Germline CDR1 reads SQVTM; CDR2 reads ANQGSEA. As DNA, the CDR3 is TGCAGCGTTGCCCCGGACAGCTACGAGCAGTACTTC. It yields the protein CSVAPDSYEQYF.

This clonotype was found many times. J is TRBJ2-6 and V is TRBV20-1; possibly TRBD1 for D (5 bases). The germline CDR1 and CDR2 sequences are DFQATT and SNEGSKA (reference sequence). The CDR3 sequence is 15 residues long. V lost 3 bases to trimming and J lost 2 bases, with 11 bases between them. This CDR3 is CSASPQGPGANVLTF. The CDR3 bases are TGCAGTGCTAGTCCGCAGGGTCCTGGGGCCAACGTCCTGACTTTC.

This clonotype occurred many times. The CDR3 DNA follows: TGTGCCAGCAGTCAGGGGACGCCCCAGCATTTT. This gives the protein CASSQGTPQHF. The chain uses TRBV12-3 or TRBV12-4 and TRBJ1-5; the D gene is possibly TRBD1 (6 bases). This CDR3 spans 11 amino acids. V lost 5 bases and J 9 bases, leaving 8 bases between the germline ends.

The chain couples TRBV30 to TRBJ2-1, with no clear D. There are 13 residues in the CDR3. Per germline, CDR1 GTSNPN and CDR2 SVGIG (reference sequence). V was shortened by 3 bases and J by 3 bases, with 9 bases between the two germline ends. The CDR3 sequence is CAWRENLYNEQFF. For the CDR3, the DNA is TGTGCCTGGAGGGAGAATCTCTACAATGAGCAGTTCTTC. The complete variable domain, with remaining parts taken from reference TRBV30 and TRBJ2-1, reads SQTIHQWPATLVQPVGSPLSLECTVEGTSNPNLYWYRQAAGRGLQLLFYSVGIGQISSEVPQNLSASRPQDRQFILSSKKLLLSDSGFYLCAWRENLYNEQFFGPGTRLTVL.

This clonotype has ten or more counts. The genes are TRBV9 and TRBJ1-4; D is unresolved. The ends were cut back, 4 bases at V and 2 bases at J, with 18 bases in the middle. The CDR3 length is 17 residues. The germline gives CDR1 SGDLS, CDR2 YYNGEE. CDR3 DNA: TGTGCCAGCAGCAGCTCCACGGAGGGCTGGACTAATGAAAAACTGTTTTTT. This gives the protein CASSSSTEGWTNEKLFF.

The chain couples TRBV7-9 to TRBJ2-2; 8 nucleotides align to TRBD2. CDR1 and CDR2 from the germline V gene are SEHNR and FQNEAQ (reference sequence). V shed 3 bases, J shed 5 bases, and the junction held 17 bases outside the gene matches. CDR3 length equals 19 residues. The CDR3: CASSFLSLSAGVLTGELFF. For the CDR3, the DNA is TGTGCCAGCAGCTTCTTATCGCTGTCAGCGGGAGTATTAACCGGGGAGCTGTTTTTT.

The CDR3 here is CASSPKKVQLGNQPQHF. CDR3 nucleotides: TGTGCCAGCTCACCAAAGAAGGTTCAGTTGGGCAATCAGCCCCAGCATTTT. The rearrangement links TRBV18 to TRBJ1-5, with D uncertain. Between the trimmed V and J ends, which lost 2 bases and 2 bases, there was a span of 16 bases. Germline V gene lookup returns CDR1 KGHSH and CDR2 LQKENI. This CDR3 spans 17 amino acids. Drawing the rest from reference TRBV18 and TRBJ1-5, the complete variable domain is NAGVMQNPRHLVRRRGQEARLRCSPMKGHSHVYWYRQLPEEGLKFMVYLQKENIIDESGMPKERFSAEFPKEGPSILRIQQVVRGDSAAYFCASSPKKVQLGNQPQHFGDGTRLSIL.

This clonotype was counted many times. The chain has TRBV7-9 and TRBJ1-1; D is perhaps TRBD1 (5 bases). The V end lost 3 bases, the J end lost 1 base, and 12 bases lay between the germline ends. Germline V gives CDR1 SEHNR, CDR2 FQNEAQ (reference sequence). The CDR3 length is 15 residues. The CDR3 DNA reads TGTGCCAGCAGCTTGGGCCAGGGAGCGAACACTGAAGCTTTCTTT. It specifies CASSLGQGANTEAFF.

As to this clonotype: Likely a read error: the CDR3 ends without its conserved phenylalanine or tryptophan. The J gene is TRBJ1-2, the V gene TRBV5-3; D is uncertain. TRBV5-3 is identified as an open reading frame with a role that is uncertain. V dropped 8 bases and J dropped 5 bases, with 22 bases sitting between them. This CDR3 is 15 amino acids long. The CDR3, as DNA: TGTGCCAGCAGCCCGGAAGACCCCAAACGGTATGGCTACACCCTC. Protein: CASSPEDPKRYGYTL.

About this clonotype itself: This sequence may be a read error, since a much larger clone differs from it by one base. This rearrangement joins TRBV20-1 to TRBJ1-5; 7 bases are a match to TRBD1. CDR3 length: 17 residues. From germline, CDR1 is DFQATT and CDR2 SNEGSKA (reference sequence). V lost 3 bases and J lost 0; bases outside the gene matches: 11. The CDR3 region has the DNA TGCAGTGCTAGGAACAGGGGTCTCCTTTTTAGCAATCAGCCCCAGCATTTT. Amino acid sequence: CSARNRGLLFSNQPQHF.

Regarding this clonotype: This may come from a read error, since a much larger clone is one base off. The chain combines TRBV12-3 or TRBV12-4 with TRBJ1-4, with 7 nucleotides matching TRBD1. The J segment lost 0 bases and the V segment lost 7 bases, leaving 5 bases of the junction unmatched. The CDR3 is 15 residues long. The CDR3 loop reads CASIQGSATNEKLFF. The CDR3 region has the DNA TGTGCCAGCATACAGGGGTCAGCAACTAATGAAAAACTGTTTTTT.

The chain is built from TRBV11-3 and TRBJ1-1, with D tentatively TRBD1 (6 bases). The germline CDR1 and CDR2 sequences are SGHNT and YENEEA. The CDR3 totals 14 residues. Trimming removed 3 bases from V and 6 bases from J, with 14 bases in between. CDR3 residues: CASSLRGGGPEAFF. The CDR3 coding sequence is TGTGCCAGCAGCTTGAGAGGGGGAGGGCCTGAAGCTTTCTTT.

A word on this clonotype: Just one base apart from a much larger clone, this may be a read error. The CDR3 ends on some other residue instead of the conserved phenylalanine or tryptophan, so this is likely a read error. The rearrangement links TRBV11-3 to TRBJ1-3; possibly TRBD1 for D (5 bases). CDR1 SGHNT and CDR2 YENEEA come from the germline V gene. V was trimmed by 1 base and J by 2 bases, leaving 9 bases between them. There are 15 residues in the CDR3. The CDR3 region is CASSLGDSTGNTIYL. The DNA for the CDR3 is TGTGCCAGCAGCTTAGGGGACTCAACTGGAAACACCATATATTTA.

Notes on this clonotype: A much more abundant neighbour one base away suggests this may be a read error. This chain joins TRBV7-9 and TRBJ2-1; 11 bases match TRBD2. The CDR3 extends over 16 amino acids. The germline V gene encodes CDR1 SEHNR and CDR2 FQNEAQ (reference sequence). CDR3 bases: TGTTCCAGCAGCACGCTAGCGGGAGGTTGGGACAATGAGCAGTTCTTC. Protein sequence: CSSSTLAGGWDNEQFF.

Many counts were recorded for this clonotype. The chain carries TRBV5-1 and TRBJ2-5; weak D call: TRBD2 (6 bases). There are 13 residues in the CDR3. Trimming cost V 3 bases and J 2 bases, with 8 bases left between them. The germline V gene encodes CDR1 SGHRS and CDR2 YFSETQ. CDR3 protein: CASSSGLQETQYF. CDR3 nucleotide sequence: TGCGCCAGCAGCTCGGGACTTCAAGAGACCCAGTACTTC. The complete variable domain, with remaining parts taken from reference TRBV5-1 and TRBJ2-5, reads KAGVTQTPRYLIKTRGQQVTLSCSPISGHRSVSWYQQTPGQGLQFLFEYFSETQRNKGNFPGRFSGRQFSNSRSEMNVSTLELGDSALYLCASSSGLQETQYFGPGTRLLVL.

J is TRBJ1-1 and V is TRBV10-3; possible D gene TRBD1, 6 bases. CDR3 length: 14 amino acids. Germline assignment: CDR1 ENHRY and CDR2 SYGVKD. Trimming left V 0 bases short and J 3 bases short, with 8 bases between. The CDR3 here is CAISESGADTEAFF. CDR3 in DNA: TGTGCCATCAGTGAGTCGGGGGCAGACACTGAAGCTTTCTTT.

The chain joins TRBV6-5 to TRBJ1-5, with TRBD1 matching 8 bases. Losses at the gene ends were 6 bases for V and 5 bases for J; bases not matched to a gene: 9. CDR3 length: 15 residues. Germline V CDR1 and CDR2: MNHEY, SVGAGI. The CDR3 reads CASSHLGQGDQPQHF. CDR3 nucleotides: TGTGCCAGCAGCCACCTTGGACAGGGAGATCAGCCCCAGCATTTT.